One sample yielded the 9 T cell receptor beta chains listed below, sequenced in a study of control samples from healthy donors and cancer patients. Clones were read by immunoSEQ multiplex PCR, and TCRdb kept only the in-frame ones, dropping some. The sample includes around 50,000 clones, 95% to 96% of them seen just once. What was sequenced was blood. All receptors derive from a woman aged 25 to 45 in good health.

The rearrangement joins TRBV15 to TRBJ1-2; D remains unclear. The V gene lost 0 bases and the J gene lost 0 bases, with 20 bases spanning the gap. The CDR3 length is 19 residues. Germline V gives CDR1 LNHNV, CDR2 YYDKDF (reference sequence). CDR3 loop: CATSRDGRAAKTTNYGYTF. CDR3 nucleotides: TGTGCCACCAGCAGAGATGGACGGGCAGCGAAGACCACTAACTATGGCTACACCTTC.

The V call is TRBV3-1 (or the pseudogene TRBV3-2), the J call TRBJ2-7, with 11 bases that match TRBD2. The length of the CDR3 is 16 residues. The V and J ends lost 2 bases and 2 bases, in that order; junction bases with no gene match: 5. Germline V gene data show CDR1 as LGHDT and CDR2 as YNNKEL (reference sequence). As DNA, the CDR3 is TGTGCCAGCAGCCAATACGGGACTAGCGGTGCCTACGAGCAGTACTTC. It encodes CASSQYGTSGAYEQYF.

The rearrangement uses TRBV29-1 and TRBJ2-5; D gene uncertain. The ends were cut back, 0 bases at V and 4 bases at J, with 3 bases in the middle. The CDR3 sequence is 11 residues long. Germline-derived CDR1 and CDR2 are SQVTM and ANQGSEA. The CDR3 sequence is CSVEDPETQYF. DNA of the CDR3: TGCAGCGTTGAAGATCCAGAGACCCAGTACTTC.

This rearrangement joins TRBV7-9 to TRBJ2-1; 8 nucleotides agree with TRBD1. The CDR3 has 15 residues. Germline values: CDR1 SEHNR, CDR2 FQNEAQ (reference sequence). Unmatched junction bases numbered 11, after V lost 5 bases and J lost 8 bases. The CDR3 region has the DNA TGTGCCAGCAGCCCCGGGGACAGGCCGAAGGATGAGCAGTTCTTC. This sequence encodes CASSPGDRPKDEQFF.

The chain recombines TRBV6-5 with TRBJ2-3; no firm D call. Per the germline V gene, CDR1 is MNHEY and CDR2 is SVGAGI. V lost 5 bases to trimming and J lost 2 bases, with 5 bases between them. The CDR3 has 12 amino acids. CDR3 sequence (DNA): TGTGCCAGCAGTCCGACCACAGATACGCAGTATTTT. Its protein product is CASSPTTDTQYF.

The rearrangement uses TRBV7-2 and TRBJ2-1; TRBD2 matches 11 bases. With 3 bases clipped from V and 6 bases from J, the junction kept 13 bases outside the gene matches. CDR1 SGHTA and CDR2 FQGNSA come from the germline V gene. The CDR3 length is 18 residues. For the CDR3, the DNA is TGTGCCAGCAGCTTTCCCCGGGGCGGGACTAGCGGATTCAATGAGCAGTTCTTC. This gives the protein CASSFPRGGTSGFNEQFF.

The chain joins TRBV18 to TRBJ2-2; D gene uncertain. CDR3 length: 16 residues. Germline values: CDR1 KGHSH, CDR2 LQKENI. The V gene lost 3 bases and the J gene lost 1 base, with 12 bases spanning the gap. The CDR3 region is CASSPRRKQNTGELFF. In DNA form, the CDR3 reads TGTGCCAGCTCACCCCGACGGAAACAGAACACCGGGGAGCTGTTTTTT.

The CDR3 here is CATSGGWGTEAFF. The CDR3, as DNA: TGTGCCACCAGTGGAGGGTGGGGCACTGAAGCTTTCTTT. The gene calls are TRBV24-1 and TRBJ1-1; D unclear. The length of the CDR3 is 13 residues. Germline CDR1 reads KGHDR; CDR2 reads SFDVKD. V was cut by 5 bases and J by 4 bases, with 10 bases left in between.

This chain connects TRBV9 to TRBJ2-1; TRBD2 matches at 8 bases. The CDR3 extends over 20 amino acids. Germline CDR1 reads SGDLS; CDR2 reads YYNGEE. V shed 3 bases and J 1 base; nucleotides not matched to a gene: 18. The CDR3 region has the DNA TGTGCCAGCAGCGGAAGTATCGAGCCGGGACTAGTAAATTCCTACAATGAGCAGTTCTTC. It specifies CASSGSIEPGLVNSYNEQFF.